The 20 T cell receptor beta chains below come from one sample, sequenced in a study of control samples from healthy donors and cancer patients. Only in-frame clones appear in the TCRdb table, and some are missing; sequencing was by immunoSEQ multiplex PCR. The table lists 130,000 or so clones, about nine tenths of them singletons. The source material was blood. The receptors were gathered from a man aged 35-49 years in good health.

The chain links TRBV25-1 to TRBJ2-1; TRBD2 matches at 9 bases. The trim removed 3 bases at V and 6 bases at J, leaving 3 bases unmatched. The CDR3 has 14 amino acids. The germline CDR1 and CDR2 sequences are MGHDK and SYGVNS. CDR3 coding DNA: TGTGCCAGCAGTGACGCTAGCGGGGTCAATGAGCAGTTCTTC. Its protein is CASSDASGVNEQFF.

This chain links TRBV5-1 with TRBJ2-2; TRBD1 is a possible D gene (5 bases). The CDR3 runs 15 residues. The germline gives CDR1 SGHRS, CDR2 YFSETQ. V was shortened by 0 bases and J by 2 bases, with 8 bases between the two germline ends. The DNA for the CDR3 is TGCGCCAGCAGCTTGGGACAGCCTAACACCGGGGAGCTGTTTTTT. Its translation: CASSLGQPNTGELFF.

This chain connects TRBV3-1 (or the pseudogene TRBV3-2) to TRBJ2-2; D gene unclear. There are 17 residues in the CDR3. Germline CDR1 reads LGHDT; CDR2 reads YNNKEL (reference sequence). Trimming stripped 6 bases from V and 7 bases from J, with 24 bases between. The CDR3 DNA reads as TGTGCCAGCAGTCGCCGTTCCCATAAGGATTCGGACGGGGAGCTGTTTTTT. Translation: CASSRRSHKDSDGELFF.

This CDR3 reads CASSEGFSGSYEQYF. DNA of the CDR3: TGTGCCAGCAGTGAAGGGTTTTCGGGATCCTACGAGCAGTACTTC. V gene TRBV6-1 combines with J gene TRBJ2-7; D perhaps matches TRBD2 (5 bases). The CDR3 spans 15 residues. V lost 1 base and J 1 base, leaving 11 bases between the germline ends. The V gene's germline CDR1 is MNHNS and CDR2 SASEGT.

The sample holds many counts of this clone. The V gene is TRBV10-3, the J gene TRBJ1-2, with a possible D match to TRBD1 (5 bases). Between the trimmed V and J ends, which lost 8 bases and 0 bases, there was a span of 7 bases. CDR1 is ENHRY, CDR2 SYGVKD, per germline. The CDR3 has 12 amino acids. The CDR3 loop is CAIQGANYGYTF. The CDR3 region has the DNA TGTGCCATCCAGGGAGCTAACTATGGCTACACCTTC.

The rearrangement joins TRBV30 to TRBJ2-3, with D maybe TRBD1 (6 bases). CDR3 length: 13 amino acids. From germline, CDR1 is GTSNPN and CDR2 SVGIG (reference sequence). V dropped 2 bases and J dropped 8 bases, with 14 bases sitting between them. CDR3 nucleotides: TGTGCCTGGAGTCCTTCGAGGGGGAGTACGCAGTATTTT. Its protein is CAWSPSRGSTQYF.

This chain connects TRBV7-8 to TRBJ1-1; TRBD1 might be the D (5 bases). Between the trimmed V and J ends, which lost 0 bases and 7 bases, there was a span of 12 bases. The CDR3 is 14 amino acids. The germline V gene encodes CDR1 SGHVS and CDR2 FQNEAQ. This chain's CDR3 is CASSLATANGEAFF. The CDR3 DNA sequence: TGTGCCAGCAGCTTAGCGACAGCTAATGGTGAAGCTTTCTTT.

The genes are TRBV6-5 and TRBJ2-7; a possible D gene is TRBD1 (6 bases). The CDR3 runs to 12 residues. Deletions cut 6 bases from V and 6 bases from J, with 12 bases between. CDR1 and CDR2 from the germline V gene are MNHEY and SVGAGI. The CDR3 here is CASSGQFTEQYF. The CDR3 DNA follows: TGTGCCAGCAGCGGACAGTTTACCGAGCAGTACTTC.

The CDR3 sequence is CASSGPGASNYGYTF. For the CDR3, the DNA is TGTGCCAGCAGCGGACCCGGGGCTTCTAACTATGGCTACACCTTC. The V and J genes are TRBV9 and TRBJ1-2; D is perhaps TRBD1 (5 bases). The germline gives CDR1 SGDLS, CDR2 YYNGEE. With 3 bases removed from V and 0 bases from J, the gap between germline ends came to 12 bases. The CDR3 length is 15 residues.

V and J are TRBV6-5 and TRBJ1-6; perhaps TRBD1 as D (5 bases). V lost 8 bases, J lost 8 bases, and 13 bases lay in between. Germline V CDR1 and CDR2: MNHEY, SVGAGI. The CDR3 is made up of 13 amino acids. CDR3 sequence: CASGDRSYSPLHF. Here the CDR3 DNA reads TGTGCCAGCGGCGACAGAAGTTATTCACCCCTCCACTTT.

Points on this clone: At one end, the junction sequence differs from germline, possibly due to a read error. V gene TRBV4-3 combines with J gene TRBJ2-7, with D possibly being TRBD2 (5 bases). The V gene's germline CDR1 is LGHNA and CDR2 YSLEER. The CDR3 runs to 13 residues. Here the CDR3 DNA reads TGCGCCAGCAGCCAGTCGCCGGGATTCCACCTGAACTTC. This sequence encodes CASSQSPGFHLNF.

This clone has a single count. This sequence joins TRBV2 and TRBJ2-5, with D perhaps TRBD2 (5 bases). The CDR3 runs 13 residues. Trimming took 5 bases from V and 2 from J, leaving 9 bases between them. Germline CDR1 and CDR2: SNHLY and FYNNEI. The CDR3: CASSWTPQETQYF. CDR3 sequence (DNA): TGTGCCAGCAGTTGGACTCCTCAAGAGACCCAGTACTTC.

The rearrangement joins TRBV5-8 to TRBJ2-4; 12 bases map to TRBD2. The germline V gene encodes CDR1 SGHTS and CDR2 YDEGEE. The CDR3 loop spans 17 amino acids. Losses at the gene ends were 2 bases for V and 0 bases for J; bases not matched to a gene: 3. CDR3 in amino acids: CASSFLAGGLAKNIQYF. The DNA of the CDR3 is TGTGCCAGCAGCTTCCTAGCGGGGGGGCTAGCCAAAAACATTCAGTACTTC.

The chain links TRBV21-1 to TRBJ2-6. TRBV21-1 is reported as a pseudogene. The CDR3 is 17 amino acids. The CDR3 is CASSKLRSASGANVLTF. DNA of the CDR3: TGTGCCAGCAGCAAGTTGAGATCGGCCTCTGGGGCCAACGTCCTGACTTTC.

This chain uses TRBV5-6 with TRBJ2-7; 8 bases line up with TRBD1. J lost 7 bases, V lost 0 bases, and 6 bases had no gene match. Germline V gene data show CDR1 as SGHDT and CDR2 as YYEEEE. CDR3 size: 14 residues. The DNA for the CDR3 is TGTGCCAGCAGCTTGGGGACAGGGTATAGGGAGCAGTACTTC. Protein sequence: CASSLGTGYREQYF.

This clone was counted a few times. Other DNA sequences in this sample translate to the same CDR3. J is TRBJ2-3 and V is TRBV7-3; 9 bases align to TRBD2. V lost 2 bases, J lost 2 bases, and 2 bases stayed unmatched. Germline lookup yields CDR1 SGHTA and CDR2 FQGTGA. This CDR3 region has 15 residues. CDR3 in DNA: TGTGCCAGCAGCTTACGCGGGGGGGTCACAGATACGCAGTATTTT. Translating it yields CASSLRGGVTDTQYF.

The J gene is TRBJ2-4, the V gene TRBV7-3; 10 positions agree with TRBD2. The CDR3 runs to 19 residues. Germline V gene lookup returns CDR1 SGHTA and CDR2 FQGTGA. Unmatched junction bases numbered 20, after V lost 5 bases and J lost 7 bases. DNA of the CDR3: TGTGCCAGCAGCCTCACCCCACGGACTAGCGGCGGGGGGGGGAACATTCAGTACTTC. Protein: CASSLTPRTSGGGGNIQYF.

This clone has a single count. The chain joins TRBV25-1 to TRBJ1-3; D is undetermined. There are 13 residues in the CDR3. CDR1 and CDR2 from the germline V gene are MGHDK and SYGVNS. V lost 7 bases to trimming and J lost 0 bases, with 7 bases between them. The CDR3 coding sequence is TGTGCCAGCAATCACGGCTCTGGAAACACCATATATTTT. Its protein is CASNHGSGNTIYF.

Of note for this clone: Germline is not matched at one junction end, which may reflect a read error. This sequence joins TRBV2 and TRBJ2-3; D tentatively reads TRBD1 or TRBD2 (5 bases each). Germline CDR1 is SNHLY and CDR2 is FYNNEI. The CDR3 is 12 residues long. The CDR3 DNA reads as TGTGCCAGCAGTGAGGGTTGGGACCCCCGCCATTTT. Its protein product is CASSEGWDPRHF.

The rearrangement joins TRBV9 to TRBJ2-5; D may be TRBD1 (5 bases). CDR3 length: 15 amino acids. Germline lookup yields CDR1 SGDLS and CDR2 YYNGEE. Deletions cut 1 base from V and 1 base from J, with 11 bases between. The CDR3 coding sequence is TGTGCCAGCAGCGTACAGGGTGCCGGCCAAGAGACCCAGTACTTC. Amino acid sequence: CASSVQGAGQETQYF. The full variable domain, its missing parts supplied by reference TRBV9 and TRBJ2-5, is DSGVTQTPKHLITATGQRVTLRCSPRSGDLSVYWYQQSLDQGLQFLIQYYNGEERAKGNILERFSAQQFPDLHSELNLSSLELGDSALYFCASSVQGAGQETQYFGPGTRLLVL.